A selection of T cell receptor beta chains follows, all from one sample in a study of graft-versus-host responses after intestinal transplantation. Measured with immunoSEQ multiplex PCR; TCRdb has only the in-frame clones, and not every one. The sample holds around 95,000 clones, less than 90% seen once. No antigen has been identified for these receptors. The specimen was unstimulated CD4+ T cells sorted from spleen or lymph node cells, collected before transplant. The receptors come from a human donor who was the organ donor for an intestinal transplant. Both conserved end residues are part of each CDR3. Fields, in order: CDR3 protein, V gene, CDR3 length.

CASSLKDRLNNEQFF TRBV7-2 15
CASRATLWGDGYTF TRBV5-1 14
CAWREDGGFKNNEQFF TRBV30 16
CASSLVAATHEQYF TRBV7-9 14
CASSVGQGAHNSPLHF TRBV9 16
CASSLEGVRDTQYF TRBV5-1 14
CSARVTYEQYF TRBV20-1 11
CASSLRLPSGGADTQYF TRBV5-1 17
CAWAGEGPERNTIYF TRBV30 15
CASSQDRLRGANVLTF TRBV4-1 16
CASSEDPLGGYTF TRBV2 13
CASSLWQGTPTPLHF TRBV28 15
CASSHPRGFFSSGNTIYF TRBV14 18
CASSSYGGGSKDNEQFF TRBV28 17
CASSTVTDQPQHF TRBV19 13
CASRTGTGGNTGELFF TRBV5-1 16
CAWRQGENYGYTF TRBV30 13
CASRFTGRTDTQYF TRBV19 14
CASSSGTGAYNEQFF TRBV5-1 15
CATRADRDRSDGFGEKLFF TRBV15 19
CASSGQGQQDGYTF TRBV7-9 14
CASSSPRDRAIYGYTF TRBV28 16
CASSLNREAFF TRBV5-5 11
CASSQDLQRGWEQYF TRBV4-2 15
CASIRTSSSYEQYF TRBV2 14
CAISESNTVQPQHF TRBV10-3 14
CASSPALTGGVNTEAFF TRBV18 17
CASSLRDRINSPLHF TRBV6-6 15
CASSGTGNQPQHF TRBV6-1 13
CASSKELAGLQETQYF TRBV2 16
CASSGGAVAWGTGELFF TRBV9 17
CASSPPAGMRETQYF TRBV7-9 15
CASSAGTGAIFNEKLFF TRBV2 17
CASSLDKGVGHNEQFF TRBV11-3 16
CASRDGDRGYEQYF TRBV2 14
CASRRGPDYGYTF TRBV6-5 13
CASTPKEGAWDTEAFF TRBV2 16
CAIIKDRVPGNTIYF TRBV10-3 15
CASSLESRANTEAFF TRBV7-8 15
CASSGQGRPYEQYF TRBV25-1 14
CASKGVEPPLHF TRBV28 12
CASSVGGGRADTQYF TRBV9 15
CASSQPIKNTEAFF TRBV4-1 14
CASSSVQLQGRSTDTQYF TRBV28 18
CASSETGRTDTQYF TRBV6-4 14
CASSLGTGGYTGELFF TRBV5-1 16
CASSPGDFTDTQYF TRBV2 14
CASSRLAGPGYNEQFF TRBV14 16
CASSLGLTEYQETQYF TRBV11-3 16
CASSYTRGQLETQYF TRBV11-2 15
CASSFEGITTNEKLFF TRBV7-9 16
CASSAQGEYYGYTF TRBV7-2 14
CASSERFSGVAGGLYEQYF TRBV6-1 19
CASSEAGNYGYTF TRBV6-1 13
CASSDLAGTGELFF TRBV5-1 14
CASSPLTGGTDTQYF TRBV5-1 15
CSAHPTVKGYGYTF TRBV29-1 14
CASSAGVTNIQYF TRBV9 13
CASSPPGLAFTGELFF TRBV7-2 16
CASSQDRGSYEQYF TRBV5-4 14